These 21 T cell receptor beta chains were all obtained from the same sample, sequenced in a study of siplizumab effects on memory and regulatory T cells. Profiled with immunoSEQ multiplex PCR; TCRdb holds only in-frame clones, not every one. The data contain 80,000 to 130,000 clones, less than 95% of them singletons. Sample: Tregs sorted from blood. The source is a human donor in good health.

This clone was seen just once. V and J are TRBV19 and TRBJ2-1; D uncertain. Germline-derived CDR1 and CDR2 are LNHDA and SQIVND (reference sequence). There are 15 residues in the CDR3. V shed 6 bases and J shed 8 bases, with 20 bases lying between them. The CDR3 coding sequence is TGTGCCAGTAGCCCGGTCCCAGGCACCAAGGATGAGCAGTTCTTC. The encoded protein is CASSPVPGTKDEQFF.

V usage is TRBV2 and J usage is TRBJ2-7; 9 bases map to TRBD1. Trimming cost V 4 bases and J 3 bases; bases outside gene matches: 1. The CDR3 runs to 13 residues. The V gene's germline CDR1 is SNHLY and CDR2 FYNNEI. CDR3 sequence reads: CASSGQGGYEQYF. The CDR3 nucleotides read TGTGCCAGCAGTGGACAGGGGGGCTACGAGCAGTACTTC.

This chain joins TRBV29-1 and TRBJ2-1; D is uncertain. The V end was cut by 7 bases, the J end by 7 bases, with 20 bases between. This CDR3 region has 14 residues. Germline values: CDR1 SQVTM, CDR2 ANQGSEA. CDR3 protein: CSGRTDHVRNEQFF. In DNA form, the CDR3 reads TGCAGCGGCCGGACCGACCACGTCAGGAATGAGCAGTTCTTC.

The V gene is TRBV27, the J gene TRBJ1-5; D might be TRBD1 (6 bases). V gave up 6 bases and J gave up 0 bases, with 9 bases separating them. Germline values: CDR1 MNHEY, CDR2 SMNVEV (reference sequence). CDR3 length equals 14 residues. The CDR3 protein is CASSVQGSNQPQHF. The CDR3 DNA is TGTGCCAGCAGCGTACAGGGTAGCAATCAGCCCCAGCATTTT.

The V gene is TRBV14, the J gene TRBJ2-7; 14 bases match TRBD2. Trimming at V came to 3 bases and at J to 1 base, leaving 17 bases not matched to a gene. Germline V gene sequence: CDR1 SGHDN, CDR2 FVKESK. The CDR3 has 21 amino acids. The CDR3: CASSQRAAGTSGSRRSYEQYF. The CDR3 DNA follows: TGTGCCAGCAGCCAGAGGGCCGCCGGGACTAGCGGGAGCAGGAGATCCTACGAGCAGTACTTC.

CDR3 sequence: CASSWDFYGYTF. CDR3 in DNA: TGCGCCAGCAGCTGGGACTTTTATGGCTACACCTTC. The J gene is TRBJ1-2, the V gene TRBV5-1; D is possibly TRBD1 (5 bases). The CDR3 loop spans 12 amino acids. V lost 3 bases and J lost 5, with 8 bases in between. The germline V gene encodes CDR1 SGHRS and CDR2 YFSETQ.

V usage is TRBV28 and J usage is TRBJ1-2; D might be TRBD1 (6 bases). Germline CDR1 and CDR2: MDHEN and SYDVKM. V was cut by 5 bases and J by 4 bases, with 11 bases left in between. The CDR3 has 13 residues. The CDR3 sequence: CASSTGRAYGYTF. DNA for the CDR3: TGTGCCAGCAGTACAGGGAGGGCCTATGGCTACACCTTC.

This sequence joins TRBV4-1 and TRBJ2-5, with a possible D match to TRBD2 (6 bases). CDR3 length equals 16 residues. The V gene's germline CDR1 is MGHRA and CDR2 YSYEKL. V shed 1 base and J shed 0 bases, with 12 bases lying between them. The CDR3 region has the DNA TGCGCCAGCAGCCAAGCGACGAAGCGGGACCAAGAGACCCAGTACTTC. Its protein product is CASSQATKRDQETQYF.

As regards this clone: Other nucleotide sequences from this sample produce the same CDR3. The chain recombines TRBV20-1 with TRBJ1-2; D call uncertain. CDR3 length: 10 amino acids. Trimming removed 1 base at V and 5 bases at J, with 2 bases between. Germline V lookup: CDR1 DFQATT, CDR2 SNEGSKA (reference sequence). The CDR3 DNA reads as TGCAGTGCTAGAGGGTATGGCTACACCTTC. This codes for CSARGYGYTF.

The V and J genes are TRBV29-1 and TRBJ2-2; D may be TRBD2 (5 bases). CDR1 SQVTM and CDR2 ANQGSEA come from the germline V gene. CDR3 length: 17 residues. The V end lost 4 bases, the J end lost 3 bases, and 21 bases lay between the germline ends. Here the CDR3 reads CSVAARRSPLHTGELFF. The DNA of the CDR3 is TGCAGCGTTGCTGCTAGGAGGTCTCCCCTACACACCGGGGAGCTGTTTTTT.

The chain has TRBV15 and TRBJ2-7; no reliable D call. This CDR3 region has 12 residues. CDR1 LNHNV and CDR2 YYDKDF come from the germline V gene (reference sequence). V was trimmed by 0 bases and J by 6 bases, leaving 6 bases between them. CDR3 region: CATSRDFGEQYF. CDR3 nucleotide sequence: TGTGCCACCAGCAGAGATTTCGGCGAGCAGTACTTC.

The chain links TRBV7-9 to TRBJ2-7; D gene unclear. The V end lost 3 bases, the J end lost 7 bases, and 10 bases lay between the germline ends. CDR1 is SEHNR and CDR2 is FQNEAQ in the germline V gene (reference sequence). The CDR3 contains 12 residues. The CDR3 nucleotides read TGTGCCAGCAGCTTGCAGTCACGAGAGCAGTACTTC. It yields the protein CASSLQSREQYF. Full variable domain (missing parts from reference TRBV7-9 and TRBJ2-7): DTGVSQNPRHKITKRGQNVTFRCDPISEHNRLYWYRQTLGQGPEFLTYFQNEAQLEKSRLLSDRFSAERPKGSFSTLEIQRTEQGDSAMYLCASSLQSREQYFGPGTRLTVT.

A note on this clone: At the DNA level, this CDR3 is encoded by other sequences in the same sample as well. In DNA form, the CDR3 reads TGTGCCAGCAGTTTGCAGGGGACTGAAGCTTTCTTT. Translating gives CASSLQGTEAFF. The rearrangement uses TRBV28 and TRBJ1-1; maybe TRBD1 (6 bases). Trimming pared 3 bases from V and 5 bases from J, leaving 7 bases between. The CDR3 length is 12 residues. The germline gives CDR1 MDHEN, CDR2 SYDVKM. Full variable domain (remainder filled in from reference TRBV28 and TRBJ1-1): DVKVTQSSRYLVKRTGEKVFLECVQDMDHENMFWYRQDPGLGLRLIYFSYDVKMKEKGDIPEGYSVSREKKERFSLILESASTNQTSMYLCASSLQGTEAFFGQGTRLTVV.

This chain uses TRBV7-2 with TRBJ1-2; 8 bases match TRBD1. Germline V gene data show CDR1 as SGHTA and CDR2 as FQGNSA. The CDR3 extends over 16 amino acids. V was clipped by 1 base and J by 4 bases; unmatched bases: 8. CDR3 in DNA: TGTGCCAGCAGCTTAGGGGGGAGACAGGGGACCTATGGCTACACCTTC. It specifies CASSLGGRQGTYGYTF.

The chain joins TRBV10-1 to TRBJ2-4; perhaps TRBD2 as D (6 bases). With 9 bases removed from V and 5 bases from J, the gap between germline ends came to 11 bases. From germline, CDR1 is WNHNN and CDR2 SYGVQD (reference sequence). This CDR3 is 12 amino acids long. The CDR3 DNA reads as TGCGCCAGAAGGGACTCCCAAAACATTCAGTACTTC. Encoded protein: CARRDSQNIQYF.

The chain carries TRBV18 and TRBJ2-1; TRBD1 agrees at 8 bases. The germline V gene encodes CDR1 KGHSH and CDR2 LQKENI. The CDR3 covers 15 residues. The J segment lost 5 bases and the V segment lost 5 bases, leaving 8 bases of the junction unmatched. This CDR3 is CASSSTDREDNEQFF. CDR3 in DNA: TGTGCCAGCTCATCTACGGACAGGGAGGACAATGAGCAGTTCTTC.

The rearrangement uses TRBV20-1 and TRBJ2-7; no firm D call. The CDR3 runs 11 residues. Germline loops: CDR1 DFQATT, CDR2 SNEGSKA (reference sequence). The V end was cut by 3 bases, the J end by 3 bases, with 6 bases between. The CDR3 DNA sequence: TGCAGTGCTAGGGCCCTCTACGAGCAGTACTTC. Translated, it gives CSARALYEQYF.

The chain employs TRBV9 and TRBJ2-1, with D perhaps TRBD2 (6 bases). Germline CDR1 is SGDLS and CDR2 is YYNGEE. The ends were cut back, 0 bases at V and 8 bases at J, with 15 bases in the middle. The CDR3 totals 15 residues. This CDR3 is CASSVGLVRGHEQFF. The CDR3, as DNA: TGTGCCAGCAGCGTAGGACTAGTTAGAGGGCATGAGCAGTTCTTC.

This clone has more than one count but fewer than ten. The chain combines TRBV6-6 with TRBJ2-7; perhaps D is TRBD1 or TRBD2 (5 bases each). Trimming cost V 5 bases and J 3 bases, with 14 bases left between them. CDR1 and CDR2 (germline): MNHNY, SVGAGI (reference sequence). This CDR3 contains 14 residues. The CDR3 sequence: CASSPPGRYYEQYF. The CDR3, as DNA: TGTGCCAGCAGTCCACCGGGACGCTACTACGAGCAGTACTTC.

V is TRBV10-1 and J is TRBJ2-7; the D gene is possibly TRBD2 (7 bases). With 0 bases removed from V and 3 bases from J, the gap between germline ends came to 12 bases. Germline V CDR1 and CDR2: WNHNN, SYGVQD (reference sequence). The CDR3 is 15 amino acids. In DNA form, the CDR3 reads TGCGCCAGCAGTGAGTCTCGGGGGGCCCTCTACGAGCAGTACTTC. It translates to CASSESRGALYEQYF.

In its sample, this clone was seen once. The chain uses TRBV25-1 and TRBJ2-5, with D possibly TRBD1 on 6 matching bases. V dropped 3 bases and J dropped 3 bases, with 17 bases sitting between them. Germline assignment: CDR1 MGHDK and CDR2 SYGVNS. There are 16 residues in the CDR3. CDR3 in amino acids: CASSDTLRGIKETQYF. The CDR3 DNA sequence: TGTGCCAGCAGTGATACTTTAAGGGGGATCAAAGAGACCCAGTACTTC.